The sequence of this T cell receptor beta chain was determined in a study of blood T cell repertoires in COVID-19. Study in general: PBMCs, B-cell-depleted T cells, or T cells were the source of the cDNA or gDNA that made up the material.

Generated by immunoSEQ multiplex PCR, the TCRdb table keeps only in-frame clones and is missing some. This table has about 230,000 clones, around 78% appearing once. This clone is a singleton in its sample. Material for sequencing was peripheral blood. The TCR sequence derives from a woman in her seventies with active or convalescent COVID-19.

The CDR3 DNA reads as TGCGCCAGCAGCTTGTCGCCCAGGACAGGGGAAGCTTTCTTT. It is translated as CASSLSPRTGEAFF. The rearrangement joins TRBV5-1 to TRBJ1-1; 8 nucleotides match TRBD1. Per germline, CDR1 SGHRS and CDR2 YFSETQ. The CDR3 runs to 14 residues. Trimming at V came to 1 base and at J to 8 bases, leaving 7 bases not matched to a gene. Full variable domain (outside the CDR3, taken from reference TRBV5-1 and TRBJ1-1): KAGVTQTPRYLIKTRGQQVTLSCSPISGHRSVSWYQQTPGQGLQFLFEYFSETQRNKGNFPGRFSGRQFSNSRSEMNVSTLELGDSALYLCASSLSPRTGEAFFGQGTRLTVV.